Shown below are 16 T cell receptor beta chains from a single sample sequenced in a study of circulating CD8 cells and anti-PD-1 response in melanoma. Using approximately 15 ng of total RNA, TCR libraries were made with the QIAseq Immune Repertoire TCR panel. TCRdb redid the calling of the reads with MiXCR, one entry per CDR3 protein. The table records about 200 distinct CDR3 sequences, around 8.8% of them present only once. Sorting of live CD3+CD8+TCRalphabeta+ cells by PD-1 and/or TIGIT gave four subsets. The sequences come from CD8+ T cells from PBMCs, collected at baseline or after one month of anti-PD-1 therapy (not recorded which). The receptors were sampled from a human donor with melanoma.

This clonotype is medium-sized. V gene TRBV28 combines with J gene TRBJ2-7, with 10 bases fitting TRBD2. This CDR3 is 17 amino acids long. V was pared by 2 bases and J by 0 bases, with 7 bases of the junction left unmatched. Germline assignment: CDR1 MDHEN and CDR2 SYDVKM. In DNA, the CDR3 is TGTGCCAGCAGTTTAGAAGGACTAGCGGAATACTCCTACGAGCAGTACTTC. Translation: CASSLEGLAEYSYEQYF. Using reference TRBV28 and TRBJ2-7 for the parts outside the CDR3, the full variable domain is DVKVTQSSRYLVKRTGEKVFLECVQDMDHENMFWYRQDPGLGLRLIYFSYDVKMKEKGDIPEGYSVSREKKERFSLILESASTNQTSMYLCASSLEGLAEYSYEQYFGPGTRLTVT.

This clonotype is labeled large. J is TRBJ1-2 and V is TRBV19, with D unclear. The germline V and J ends were trimmed by 2 bases and 8 bases, with 18 bases remaining between them. Germline lookup yields CDR1 LNHDA and CDR2 SQIVND (reference sequence). The CDR3 runs 15 residues. The CDR3 coding sequence is TGTGCCAGTAGTATACAACCGACAAGCCCGTGGGGCTACACCTTC. This translates into CASSIQPTSPWGYTF.

The V call is TRBV2, the J call TRBJ2-2; 9 bases align to TRBD1. The germline gives CDR1 SNHLY, CDR2 FYNNEI. The CDR3 has 16 amino acids. Germline trimming cut 6 bases from V and 6 bases from J; bases unmatched to any gene: 11. The CDR3 region has the DNA TGTGCCAGCAGCCATGGGGACAGGGCGAGCTCCGGGGAGCTGTTTTTT. It translates to CASSHGDRASSGELFF.

In this sample, this clonotype is large. V gene TRBV4-1 combines with J gene TRBJ2-7, with D hard to call. V was pared by 4 bases and J by 1 base, with 8 bases between. The CDR3 is 13 residues long. CDR1 MGHRA and CDR2 YSYEKL come from the germline V gene. The CDR3 is CASSRDSSYEQYF. The CDR3 bases are TGCGCCAGCAGCCGAGACTCTTCCTACGAGCAGTACTTC.

This clonotype is labeled as medium-sized. The V gene is TRBV20-1, the J gene TRBJ2-1, with D possibly TRBD2 on 6 matching bases. The germline CDR1 and CDR2 sequences are DFQATT and SNEGSKA (reference sequence). The CDR3 covers 15 residues. The germline V and J ends were trimmed by 0 bases and 3 bases, with 12 bases remaining between them. The CDR3, as DNA: TGCAGTGCTAGAGACCGGGACTCCTACTACAATGAGCAGTTCTTC. Protein: CSARDRDSYYNEQFF.

By share, this clonotype ranks as large (0.1 to 1%). The gene calls are TRBV28 and TRBJ2-7; D remains unclear. Trimming removed 5 bases from V and 6 bases from J, with 5 bases in between. Germline V lookup: CDR1 MDHEN, CDR2 SYDVKM. This CDR3 spans 10 amino acids. The CDR3 is CASSLSEQYF. The CDR3 region has the DNA TGTGCCAGCAGTCTCAGCGAGCAGTACTTC.

This clonotype qualifies as large. The chain has TRBV5-1 and TRBJ2-7, with 8 positions matching TRBD2. The germline gives CDR1 SGHRS, CDR2 YFSETQ. The CDR3 contains 14 residues. Trimming cost V 2 bases and J 2 bases; bases outside gene matches: 3. CDR3 in DNA: TGCGCCAGCAGCTTAGGAGCGGGAGCCTACGAGCAGTACTTC. Amino acid sequence: CASSLGAGAYEQYF.

Within the sample, this clonotype is medium-sized (0.01 to 0.1%). A much larger clone lies a single base off, so this may be a read error. The rearrangement uses TRBV19 and TRBJ2-2, with TRBD2 identical over 8 bases. The CDR3 sequence is 16 residues long. The germline V gene encodes CDR1 LNHDA and CDR2 SQIVND (reference sequence). CDR3 sequence: CAGSIASGSRTGELFF. The CDR3, as DNA: TGTGCCGGTAGTATAGCCAGCGGGAGTCGGACCGGGGAGCTGTTTTTT.

By share, this clonotype counts as medium-sized (0.01 to 0.1%). The CDR3 carries no conserved terminal phenylalanine or tryptophan, so it likely arises from a read error. The chain uses TRBV20-1 and TRBJ2-7, with 13 bases aligning to TRBD2. The J segment lost 5 bases and the V segment lost 7 bases, leaving 23 bases of the junction unmatched. Germline V lookup: CDR1 DFQATT, CDR2 SNEGSKA (reference sequence). The CDR3 runs to 19 residues. CDR3 in amino acids: CSGTPPGLAGRWLQNEQYL. For the CDR3, the DNA is TGCAGTGGCACGCCACCGGGACTAGCGGGGAGATGGTTACAGAACGAGCAGTACCTC.

By frequency in the sample, this clonotype is medium-sized. The chain links TRBV2 to TRBJ2-7, with 11 bases that match TRBD2. Trimming cost V 8 bases and J 9 bases; bases outside gene matches: 12. The CDR3 runs 14 residues. In germline, CDR1 is SNHLY, CDR2 FYNNEI. The DNA of the CDR3 is TGTGCCAGCCGAGATAGCGGGAGGGCCCACGGGCAGTACTTC. Amino acid sequence: CASRDSGRAHGQYF. The full variable domain, in which reference TRBV2 and TRBJ2-7 provide the parts outside the CDR3, is EPEVTQTPSHQVTQMGQEVILRCVPISNHLYFYWYRQILGQKVEFLVSFYNNEISEKSEIFDDQFSVERPDGSNFTLKIRSTKLEDSAMYFCASRDSGRAHGQYFGPGTRLTVT.

By proportion, this clonotype is large. The chain is built from TRBV5-4 and TRBJ2-7; D unresolved. The CDR3 is made up of 12 amino acids. With 3 bases removed from V and 6 bases from J, the gap between germline ends came to 10 bases. Per germline, CDR1 SGHNT and CDR2 YYREEE (reference sequence). The CDR3 nucleotides are TGTGCCAGCAGCTGGTTTGAGAGCGAGCAGTACTTC. It translates to CASSWFESEQYF.

This clonotype is categorized as large (0.1 to 1%). This chain links TRBV27 with TRBJ2-2; TRBD1 matches 7 bases. Germline values: CDR1 MNHEY, CDR2 SMNVEV (reference sequence). The CDR3 length is 13 residues. CDR3 bases: TGTATGAAGGGACAGTCGGGCACCGGGGAGCTGTTTTTT. It specifies CMKGQSGTGELFF.

This clonotype qualifies as large (0.1 to 1%). CDR3 DNA sequence: TGTGCCAGTACCTTGGGACTAGCGGCCGAGCAGTTCTTC. It is translated as CASTLGLAAEQFF. This chain connects TRBV19 to TRBJ2-1; 11 bases agree with TRBD2. This CDR3 has 13 residues. The V gene end was trimmed by 7 bases and the J gene end by 10 bases; junction bases not matched to a gene: 6. Germline CDR1 is LNHDA and CDR2 is SQIVND (reference sequence).

Relative to its sample, this clonotype is large. V gene TRBV12-3 or TRBV12-4 combines with J gene TRBJ2-1; TRBD2 agrees at 11 bases. This CDR3 spans 16 amino acids. V lost 3 bases, J lost 3 bases, and 4 bases stayed unmatched. The DNA for the CDR3 is TGTGCCAGCAGTTTTGGACTAGCGGGCGGCTACAATGAGCAGTTCTTC. This sequence encodes CASSFGLAGGYNEQFF.

This clonotype is labeled medium-sized. The chain combines TRBV12-3 or TRBV12-4 with TRBJ2-5; TRBD1 or TRBD2 may be the D gene (5 bases each). With 5 bases removed from V and 4 bases from J, the gap between germline ends came to 14 bases. The CDR3 runs to 14 residues. CDR3 DNA sequence: TGTGCCAGCAGTCCGCCGTGGGGGTCAGAGACCCAGTACTTC. Its protein is CASSPPWGSETQYF.

J is TRBJ2-2 and V is TRBV27; D is ambiguous. Trimming took off 4 bases at V and 6 bases at J, with 3 bases between the two ends. CDR3 size: 11 residues. From germline, CDR1 is MNHEY and CDR2 SMNVEV (reference sequence). The CDR3 here is CASSSSGELFF. The CDR3 DNA reads TGTGCCAGCAGTTCCTCCGGGGAGCTGTTTTTT.